The TCR beta chain under discussion was sequenced for a study of T cells in Graves' hyperthyroidism and ophthalmopathy. Notes on the study in general: Blood held most thyroid clonotypes expanded above 0.001 frequency.

The sample holds many counts of this clonotype. The antigen is undetermined. The germline gives CDR1 SGHDN, CDR2 FVKESK. CDR3 length equals 16 residues. Trimming cost V 4 bases and J 1 base, with 15 bases left between them. Template material for amplifying TCR beta CDR3 regions consisted of RNA transcripts. The primer set for the first-round RT-PCR of the TCR CDR3 was HTBI. From the multiplex PCR reads, TCRdb called clonotypes with MiXCR, one entry per CDR3 protein. The table records 600,000 or so distinct CDR3 sequences, around 15% of them present only once. V is TRBV14 and J is TRBJ2-3, with unresolved D. The specimen was blood. This receptor was taken from a woman in her forties or fifties with Graves' ophthalmopathy. The DNA of the CDR3 is TGTGCCAGCAGCCGAGGTAGTGAGTTTGGCACAGATACGCAGTATTTT. Translated, it gives CASSRGSEFGTDTQYF. The entire variable domain, with the rest obtained from reference TRBV14 and TRBJ2-3, is as follows: EAGVTQFPSHSVIEKGQTVTLRCDPISGHDNLYWYRRVMGKEIKFLLHFVKESKQDESGMPNNRFLAERTGGTYSTLKVQPAELEDSGVYFCASSRGSEFGTDTQYFGPGTRLTVL.